The 22 T cell receptor beta chains in this list originate from one sample, sequenced in a study of chemoradiotherapy in HPV16-positive cancers. Profiled with immunoSEQ multiplex PCR; TCRdb holds only in-frame clones, not every one. The table shows around 660 clones, with just over 85% occurring only once. The sample consisted of tumor tissue, taken from a patient who underwent chemoradiotherapy. The receptors shown here come from a human donor with HPV-associated anogenital cancer.

The CDR3 DNA sequence: TGTGCCAGCAGGACGGCAGGCTTGAACACTGAAGCTTTCTTT. This encodes CASRTAGLNTEAFF. The chain links TRBV6-5 to TRBJ1-1, with D unclear. The CDR3 consists of 14 residues. Between the trimmed V and J ends, which lost 6 bases and 0 bases, there was a span of 11 bases. In germline, CDR1 is MNHEY, CDR2 SVGAGI.

CDR3 nucleotide sequence: TGTGCCAGCAGCTTAGATCTAGGGATGAACACTGAAGCTTTCTTT. It is translated as CASSLDLGMNTEAFF. This rearrangement joins TRBV11-2 to TRBJ1-1; D is undetermined. Germline V lookup: CDR1 SGHAT, CDR2 FQNNGV. CDR3 length: 15 amino acids. Trimming stripped 0 bases from V and 0 bases from J, with 8 bases between. Based on the CDR3 plus reference TRBV11-2 and TRBJ1-1, the full variable domain is EAGVAQSPRYKIIEKRQSVAFWCNPISGHATLYWYQQILGQGPKLLIQFQNNGVVDDSQLPKDRFSAERLKGVDSTLKIQPAKLEDSAVYLCASSLDLGMNTEAFFGQGTRLTVV.

This chain links TRBV6-1 with TRBJ1-1, with TRBD1 matching over 7 bases. The germline CDR1 and CDR2 sequences are MNHNS and SASEGT. This CDR3 has 14 residues. V shed 6 bases, J shed 3 bases, and the junction held 7 bases outside the gene matches. The CDR3 region is CASRDATGYTEAFF. For the CDR3, the DNA is TGTGCCAGCAGAGACGCGACAGGGTACACTGAAGCTTTCTTT.

This clone was observed once. CDR3 bases: TGTGCCAGCTCACCAGGGACAACCGGCAGGCCCGGCCTGTTCTTC. Residues: CASSPGTTGRPGLFF. The V gene is TRBV18, the J gene TRBJ2-1, with D maybe TRBD1 (6 bases). The CDR3 runs 15 residues. The germline V gene encodes CDR1 KGHSH and CDR2 LQKENI. V was pared by 2 bases and J by 15 bases, with 23 bases between.

The chain has TRBV5-1 and TRBJ2-3, with D perhaps TRBD1 (6 bases). Germline V CDR1 and CDR2: SGHRS, YFSETQ. This CDR3 is built from 15 residues. V dropped 2 bases and J dropped 0 bases, with 10 bases sitting between them. For the CDR3, the DNA is TGCGCCAGCAGCTTACAGGGTTCTAGCACAGATACGCAGTATTTT. The encoded protein is CASSLQGSSTDTQYF.

V and J are TRBV5-1 and TRBJ1-5, with D tentatively TRBD1 (5 bases). This CDR3 comprises 15 residues. Trimming shortened V by 0 bases and J by 6 bases, and 13 bases separated the two germline ends. The V gene's germline CDR1 is SGHRS and CDR2 YFSETQ. CDR3 sequence: CASSLGLGGSQPQHF. The CDR3 nucleotides are TGCGCCAGCAGCTTGGGACTCGGGGGAAGTCAGCCCCAGCATTTT.

This clone was seen only a few times. The V call is TRBV6-5, the J call TRBJ1-2, with D possibly TRBD1 on 6 matching bases. Germline V gene sequence: CDR1 MNHEY, CDR2 SVGAGI. Trimming removed 2 bases at V and 4 bases at J, with 8 bases between. This CDR3 is 13 amino acids long. DNA of the CDR3: TGTGCCAGCAGTTACCAGGACAGCTATGGCTACACCTTC. Protein product: CASSYQDSYGYTF.

The chain is built from TRBV5-8 and TRBJ2-5; 10 nucleotides align to TRBD1. The CDR3 is made up of 16 amino acids. Trimming removed 0 bases from V and 1 base from J; junction bases left unmatched: 3. CDR1 is SGHTS, CDR2 YDEGEE, per germline. The DNA for the CDR3 is TGTGCCAGCAGCTTGGGGGACAGGGGCGCCCAAGAGACCCAGTACTTC. Protein sequence: CASSLGDRGAQETQYF.

The chain recombines TRBV10-2 with TRBJ2-7, with D perhaps TRBD1 (6 bases). The ends were cut back, 6 bases at V and 6 bases at J, with 18 bases in the middle. Germline V lookup: CDR1 WSHSY, CDR2 SAAADI. The CDR3 has 14 amino acids. CDR3: CASRKGDDRGEQYF. CDR3 sequence (DNA): TGCGCCAGCAGGAAGGGGGACGATCGAGGCGAGCAGTACTTC.

The genes are TRBV21-1 and TRBJ2-5; the DNA was not compared with TRBD2, the D call given in the table. TRBV21-1 is a documented pseudogene. This CDR3 has 16 residues. This chain's CDR3 is CASSKGIIETEETQYF. CDR3 nucleotide sequence: TGTGCCAGCAGCAAAGGAATTATTGAGACGGAGGAGACCCAGTACTTC.

The chain carries TRBV5-3 and TRBJ1-5, with TRBD1 as a possible D gene (5 bases). TRBV5-3 is an open reading frame whose function is uncertain. The CDR3 is 15 residues long. Trimming took 0 bases from V and 2 from J, leaving 9 bases between them. The CDR3: CARSLGGWGNQPQHF. In DNA, the CDR3 is TGTGCCAGAAGCTTGGGGGGGTGGGGCAATCAGCCCCAGCATTTT.

This chain links TRBV19 with TRBJ1-6; D gene uncertain. This CDR3 comprises 14 residues. With 9 bases removed from V and 5 bases from J, the gap between germline ends came to 14 bases. Germline lookup yields CDR1 LNHDA and CDR2 SQIVND (reference sequence). The CDR3 sequence is CASGHGANNSPLHF. In DNA form, the CDR3 reads TGTGCCAGCGGGCACGGAGCGAATAATTCACCCCTCCACTTT.

This chain uses TRBV5-4 with TRBJ1-6; possibly TRBD1 for D (5 bases). The CDR3 covers 14 residues. Trimming left V 1 base short and J 9 bases short, with 11 bases between. CDR1 and CDR2 from the germline V gene are SGHNT and YYREEE (reference sequence). The CDR3 nucleotides read TGTGCCAGCAGCTTGCCCCAGGGAAGTTCACCCCTCCACTTT. Translated, it gives CASSLPQGSSPLHF.

The CDR3 loop is CASSLRTGPYEQYF. The CDR3 region has the DNA TGTGCCAGCAGCCTTCGGACAGGGCCCTACGAGCAGTACTTC. V gene TRBV11-2 combines with J gene TRBJ2-7, with 8 bases lining up with TRBD1. Losses at the gene ends were 5 bases for V and 2 bases for J; bases not matched to a gene: 5. CDR3 length: 14 amino acids. The germline gives CDR1 SGHAT, CDR2 FQNNGV.

This clone came up a few times. A junction end diverges from the germline sequence, so it may reflect a read error. The rearrangement joins TRBV14 to TRBJ1-2; 7 nucleotides match TRBD1. Germline assignment: CDR1 SGHDN and CDR2 FVKESK. This CDR3 contains 12 residues. The CDR3 nucleotides are TGTGCCAGCAGCCAAGATTCGCAGGGACAGAGCTTC. This codes for CASSQDSQGQSF.

The rearrangement uses TRBV5-1 and TRBJ2-7; 8 bases align to TRBD1. The CDR3 runs 18 residues. Germline values: CDR1 SGHRS, CDR2 YFSETQ. The ends lost 3 bases at V and 0 bases at J; junction bases unmatched: 14. CDR3 protein: CASSSGVRDRGSSYEQYF. CDR3 in DNA: TGCGCCAGCAGCTCGGGAGTTCGAGACAGGGGAAGCTCCTACGAGCAGTACTTC. The full variable domain, rest sourced from reference TRBV5-1 and TRBJ2-7, is KAGVTQTPRYLIKTRGQQVTLSCSPISGHRSVSWYQQTPGQGLQFLFEYFSETQRNKGNFPGRFSGRQFSNSRSEMNVSTLELGDSALYLCASSSGVRDRGSSYEQYFGPGTRLTVT.

The rearrangement uses TRBV2 and TRBJ1-6; D perhaps matches TRBD1 (5 bases). CDR1 is SNHLY, CDR2 FYNNEI, per germline. The CDR3 spans 11 residues. The V gene lost 6 bases and the J gene lost 11 bases, with 8 bases spanning the gap. The CDR3 region is CASSLTAPLHF. The CDR3 bases are TGTGCCAGCAGCCTGACAGCACCCCTCCACTTT.

The rearrangement joins TRBV5-5 to TRBJ1-1; D is ambiguous. Per germline, CDR1 SGHKS and CDR2 YYEKEE (reference sequence). The ends were cut back, 6 bases at V and 1 base at J, with 7 bases in the middle. CDR3 length: 12 amino acids. In nucleotides, the CDR3 is TGTGCCAGCATAAAGGGGAACACTGAAGCTTTCTTT. It specifies CASIKGNTEAFF.

CDR3 region: CASSLDKRGTYGYTF. As DNA, the CDR3 is TGTGCCAGCAGTTTAGACAAACGGGGGACCTATGGCTACACCTTC. The gene calls are TRBV28 and TRBJ1-2; TRBD1 is a possible D gene (5 bases). Germline loops: CDR1 MDHEN, CDR2 SYDVKM. The CDR3 loop spans 15 amino acids. Trimming removed 2 bases at V and 4 bases at J, with 14 bases between.

This chain links TRBV27 with TRBJ1-6; the D gene is possibly TRBD1 (5 bases). Trimming left V 5 bases short and J 11 bases short, with 19 bases between. This CDR3 comprises 15 residues. Germline CDR1 MNHEY, CDR2 SMNVEV (reference sequence). The CDR3 here is CASSGSWGLGAPLHF. DNA of the CDR3: TGTGCCAGCAGTGGGTCCTGGGGCCTTGGGGCACCCCTCCACTTT.

The chain carries TRBV5-1 and TRBJ1-1; D is ambiguous. V gave up 3 bases and J gave up 7 bases, with 13 bases separating them. Germline V lookup: CDR1 SGHRS, CDR2 YFSETQ. There are 13 residues in the CDR3. The CDR3 loop reads CASSWQEVGEAFF. CDR3 DNA: TGCGCCAGCAGCTGGCAGGAGGTTGGTGAAGCTTTCTTT.

The chain links TRBV27 to TRBJ2-7; a possible D gene is TRBD2 (7 bases). V was clipped by 3 bases and J by 3 bases, with 12 bases between them. From germline, CDR1 is MNHEY and CDR2 SMNVEV (reference sequence). This CDR3 spans 14 amino acids. The CDR3 is CASSLPGDYYEQYF. The DNA of the CDR3 is TGTGCCAGCAGTTTGCCAGGGGACTACTACGAGCAGTACTTC.